This entry features one T cell receptor (beta chain) sequence. The target antigen is unknown. Losses at the gene ends were 5 bases for V and 4 bases for J; bases not matched to a gene: 10. CDR1 is SGHTA, CDR2 FQGTGA, per germline. This CDR3 spans 16 amino acids. TCRdb's copy holds only in-frame clones and misses some; the assay was immunoSEQ multiplex PCR. The data contain more than 50,000 clones, about 90% of them seen just once; the ten biggest clones take up less than 6%. This entry is derived from a study of graft-versus-host responses after intestinal transplantation. Study-wide background: The study gave all recipients anti-thymocyte globulin induction, then tacrolimus and steroids for about 3 years. Notes on the study in general: Allografts of patients with graft-donor T cell macrochimerism showed high graft-versus-host to host-versus-graft clone ratios. Investigators detected GvH clones in recipient marrow, with some emerging earlier in ileum or blood.

The TCR comes from a human patient who received an intestinal transplant, so some T cells may come from the graft donor. The material sequenced was PBMCs, taken roughly 95 weeks after intestinal transplant. The rearrangement links TRBV7-3 to TRBJ2-1; the match to TRBD2 covers 8 bases. CDR3 amino acids: CASSPGVLADYNEQFF. The CDR3 DNA reads as TGTGCCAGCAGCCCGGGGGTACTAGCGGATTACAATGAGCAGTTCTTC.